The next 30 T cell receptor beta chains were all read from a single sample in a study of technical replicates of blood from a handful of donors. Method: immunoSEQ multiplex PCR; TCRdb's copy keeps in-frame clones and lacks some. The sample contains about 70,000 clones, around 96% of which appear only once. Sequencing used T cells isolated from PBMCs. These receptors all stem from a human donor in good health.

About this clone: Its ends do not fully match the called genes, so a read error is possible. The chain recombines TRBV5-6 with TRBJ2-1, with 7 bases matching TRBD1. There are 13 residues in the CDR3. Germline V lookup: CDR1 SGHDT, CDR2 YYEEEE. The CDR3 region is CASLGQAYNEQFF. For the CDR3, the DNA is TGTGCCAGCCTAGGACAGGCCTATAATGAGCAGTTCTTC. Drawing the rest from reference TRBV5-6 and TRBJ2-1, the complete variable domain is DAGVTQSPTHLIKTRGQQVTLRCSPKSGHDTVSWYQQALGQGPQFIFQYYEEEERQRGNFPDRFSGHQFPNYSSELNVNALLLGDSALYLCASLGQAYNEQFFGPGTRLTVL.

The chain links TRBV6-1 to TRBJ2-3, with 8 bases matching TRBD2. CDR1 and CDR2 from the germline V gene are MNHNS and SASEGT. Losses at the gene ends were 8 bases for V and 4 bases for J; bases not matched to a gene: 8. The CDR3 length is 14 residues. This CDR3 reads CASREGNIADTQYF. CDR3 coding DNA: TGTGCCAGCCGGGAGGGGAATATCGCAGATACGCAGTATTTT.

This clone was counted a single time. The chain links TRBV7-3 to TRBJ1-1; maybe TRBD1 (6 bases). CDR1 and CDR2 (germline): SGHTA, FQGTGA. The CDR3 has 14 residues. V lost 6 bases, J lost 0 bases, and 11 bases lay in between. The DNA of the CDR3 is TGTGCCAGCAGACAGGGACCGCTGAACACTGAAGCTTTCTTT. Its protein is CASRQGPLNTEAFF.

This clone was counted once. The rearrangement joins TRBV29-1 to TRBJ2-7; a possible D gene is TRBD2 (5 bases). Germline V gene data show CDR1 as SQVTM and CDR2 as ANQGSEA. There are 12 residues in the CDR3. V was pared by 2 bases and J by 0 bases, with 5 bases between. CDR3 DNA sequence: TGCAGCGTTGAAAGCGGCTCCTACGAGCAGTACTTC. Encoded protein: CSVESGSYEQYF.

The V gene is TRBV9, the J gene TRBJ1-4; D might be TRBD1 (5 bases). Deletions cut 2 bases from V and 6 bases from J, with 17 bases between. The CDR3 consists of 16 residues. Germline CDR1 and CDR2: SGDLS and YYNGEE. The CDR3 is CASSVSSGGRDEKLFF. CDR3 in DNA: TGTGCCAGCAGCGTCTCCTCGGGGGGGAGGGATGAAAAACTGTTTTTT.

The chain combines TRBV2 with TRBJ1-5; D uncertain. The CDR3 covers 15 residues. CDR1 and CDR2 (germline): SNHLY, FYNNEI. V was trimmed by 7 bases and J by 0 bases, leaving 13 bases between them. The DNA of the CDR3 is TGTGCCAGCAATGGGCCCTACGATAGCAATCAGCCCCAGCATTTT. This codes for CASNGPYDSNQPQHF.

Concerning this clone itself: A read error may account for a junction end that differs from germline. The V and J genes are TRBV5-8 and TRBJ2-7, with 10 positions matching TRBD1. Germline loops: CDR1 SGHTS, CDR2 YDEGEE. The CDR3 loop spans 14 amino acids. CDR3 in amino acids: CASILGQGSYEQYF. CDR3 DNA: TGTGCCAGCATCTTGGGACAGGGGTCCTACGAGCAGTACTTC.

This rearrangement joins TRBV19 to TRBJ2-7; TRBD2 agrees at 8 bases. The J segment lost 2 bases and the V segment lost 5 bases, leaving 17 bases of the junction unmatched. The CDR3 spans 18 residues. Looked up from germline, CDR1 is LNHDA and CDR2 is SQIVND (reference sequence). CDR3 in amino acids: CASSLPGLPAGATYEQYF. CDR3 coding DNA: TGTGCCAGTAGTTTACCGGGCCTACCAGCGGGAGCCACCTACGAGCAGTACTTC.

This rearrangement joins TRBV5-4 to TRBJ1-5, with D possibly TRBD1 on 5 matching bases. Germline assignment: CDR1 SGHNT and CDR2 YYREEE (reference sequence). Trimming cost V 4 bases and J 4 bases, with 9 bases left between them. This CDR3 has 13 amino acids. CDR3 region: CASSQGLNQPQHF. The DNA for the CDR3 is TGTGCCAGCAGCCAGGGACTTAATCAGCCCCAGCATTTT.

This chain joins TRBV6-5 and TRBJ2-2, with D unclear. The CDR3 consists of 13 residues. CDR1 is MNHEY, CDR2 SVGAGI, per germline. Trimming removed 4 bases at V and 7 bases at J, with 10 bases between. CDR3 amino acids: CASSSTRGGELFF. In DNA, the CDR3 is TGTGCCAGCAGTTCGACCAGAGGCGGGGAGCTGTTTTTT.

The chain combines TRBV28 with TRBJ2-7; TRBD1 matches 7 bases. Germline V CDR1 and CDR2: MDHEN, SYDVKM. J lost 3 bases, V lost 5 bases, and 4 bases had no gene match. There are 13 residues in the CDR3. The CDR3 here is CASSPTGSYEQYF. The CDR3 DNA follows: TGTGCCAGCAGTCCGACAGGGAGCTACGAGCAGTACTTC. Based on the CDR3 plus reference TRBV28 and TRBJ2-7, the full variable domain is DVKVTQSSRYLVKRTGEKVFLECVQDMDHENMFWYRQDPGLGLRLIYFSYDVKMKEKGDIPEGYSVSREKKERFSLILESASTNQTSMYLCASSPTGSYEQYFGPGTRLTVT.

The chain recombines TRBV19 with TRBJ2-7, with 14 bases identical to TRBD2. CDR1 and CDR2 (germline): LNHDA, SQIVND (reference sequence). CDR3 length equals 15 residues. The junction had 5 bases not matched to a gene; V was cut back by 6 bases and J by 4 bases. The CDR3 sequence: CASSMGLAGVYEQYF. The CDR3 region has the DNA TGTGCCAGTAGCATGGGACTAGCGGGAGTATACGAGCAGTACTTC.

This chain joins TRBV13 and TRBJ2-7; D uncertain. The CDR3 has 12 amino acids. Germline V gene sequence: CDR1 PRHDT, CDR2 FYEKMQ (reference sequence). V lost 3 bases to trimming and J lost 7 bases, with 10 bases between them. The CDR3 DNA reads TGTGCCAGCAGCTTCCACGCTAAAGAGCAGTACTTC. This sequence encodes CASSFHAKEQYF.

CDR3 residues: CASSQRADTQYF. The CDR3 DNA reads TGTGCCAGCAGCCAGAGGGCGGATACGCAGTATTTT. The chain has TRBV7-2 and TRBJ2-3; D might be TRBD2 (5 bases). Germline CDR1 SGHTA, CDR2 FQGNSA. V was trimmed by 5 bases and J by 6 bases, leaving 9 bases between them. There are 12 residues in the CDR3.

The chain joins TRBV7-8 to TRBJ2-1; 7 bases match TRBD2. Germline CDR1 SGHVS, CDR2 FQNEAQ. The CDR3 length is 18 residues. The V gene end was trimmed by 2 bases and the J gene end by 0 bases; junction bases not matched to a gene: 10. The CDR3 DNA reads TGTGCCAGCAGCTTACGGACTCTTGGCGGGAGCTCCTACAATGAGCAGTTCTTC. This translates into CASSLRTLGGSSYNEQFF.

The V and J genes are TRBV4-1 and TRBJ2-2; 8 nucleotides match TRBD2. J gave up 1 base and V 1 base, and 2 bases lay outside the gene matches. This CDR3 is built from 16 residues. Germline CDR1 reads MGHRA; CDR2 reads YSYEKL. The CDR3 nucleotides read TGCGCCAGCAGCCAAGTAGCGGGGCGGAACACCGGGGAGCTGTTTTTT. It is translated as CASSQVAGRNTGELFF.

This clone was seen once. The chain employs TRBV28 and TRBJ2-7, with D possibly TRBD2 on 6 matching bases. V lost 3 bases and J 6 bases, leaving 12 bases between the germline ends. In germline, CDR1 is MDHEN, CDR2 SYDVKM. CDR3 length: 13 residues. The CDR3 is CASSFGGFSEQYF. The CDR3, as DNA: TGTGCCAGCAGTTTTGGAGGGTTCTCCGAGCAGTACTTC.

The chain couples TRBV5-5 to TRBJ2-1; TRBD2 agrees at 7 bases. Germline V CDR1 and CDR2: SGHKS, YYEKEE (reference sequence). The CDR3 extends over 15 amino acids. The V and J ends lost 4 bases and 7 bases, in that order; junction bases with no gene match: 11. DNA for the CDR3: TGTGCCAGCAGCACCCCTAGCGGCTCCGGGAATGAGCAGTTCTTC. Translating it yields CASSTPSGSGNEQFF.

V is TRBV29-1 and J is TRBJ2-7; tentatively, D is TRBD2 (6 bases). CDR1 is SQVTM, CDR2 ANQGSEA, per germline. V lost 5 bases and J lost 0, with 14 bases in between. The CDR3 has 14 amino acids. The chain's CDR3 is CSVNGGRASYEQYF. The CDR3 DNA reads TGCAGCGTTAACGGGGGACGGGCCTCCTACGAGCAGTACTTC.

The V gene is TRBV30, the J gene TRBJ2-1; 7 bases map to TRBD2. After removal of 1 base from V and 10 bases from J, the junction contained 7 bases not matched to a gene. CDR3 length: 13 amino acids. Germline V gene sequence: CDR1 GTSNPN, CDR2 SVGIG (reference sequence). CDR3 nucleotide sequence: TGTGCCTGGAGTGAGAAGCGGGAAAGCGAGCAGTTCTTC. This translates into CAWSEKRESEQFF.

This chain links TRBV5-4 with TRBJ2-6, with D possibly matching TRBD2 (6 bases). Trimming removed 4 bases at V and 0 bases at J, with 20 bases between. CDR3 size: 19 residues. In germline, CDR1 is SGHNT, CDR2 YYREEE (reference sequence). As DNA, the CDR3 is TGTGCCAGCAGCCATGAACCCCGGGGGAAGGGCTCTGGGGCCAACGTCCTGACTTTC. It specifies CASSHEPRGKGSGANVLTF.

This clone appeared a single time. The rearrangement uses TRBV30 and TRBJ2-3; 7 nucleotides line up with TRBD2. The CDR3 spans 12 residues. V gave up 4 bases and J gave up 4 bases; unmatched junction bases: 2. Germline-derived CDR1 and CDR2 are GTSNPN and SVGIG (reference sequence). CDR3 sequence (DNA): TGTGCCTGGACGGCGGGAGCAGATACGCAGTATTTT. This encodes CAWTAGADTQYF. Full variable domain (remainder filled in from reference TRBV30 and TRBJ2-3): SQTIHQWPATLVQPVGSPLSLECTVEGTSNPNLYWYRQAAGRGLQLLFYSVGIGQISSEVPQNLSASRPQDRQFILSSKKLLLSDSGFYLCAWTAGADTQYFGPGTRLTVL.

This clone was seen only once. The chain links TRBV6-1 to TRBJ2-1, with 9 bases aligning to TRBD2. The CDR3 spans 15 residues. Germline V lookup: CDR1 MNHNS, CDR2 SASEGT. Losses at the gene ends were 4 bases for V and 8 bases for J; bases not matched to a gene: 9. CDR3 sequence reads: CASSVEIAGVDEQFF. The CDR3 coding sequence is TGTGCCAGCAGTGTGGAAATAGCGGGGGTTGATGAGCAGTTCTTC.

This clone was recorded once. J is TRBJ2-7 and V is TRBV2; D not certain. Trimming took 7 bases from V and 4 from J, leaving 17 bases between them. The CDR3 totals 14 residues. CDR1 is SNHLY, CDR2 FYNNEI, per germline. The CDR3 DNA is TGTGCCAGCAAGATAGCTCCTGAAAGATACGAGCAGTACTTC. Translating gives CASKIAPERYEQYF.

The V call is TRBV10-3, the J call TRBJ2-7; 7 nucleotides line up with TRBD1. The CDR3 covers 16 residues. V lost 6 bases to trimming and J lost 3 bases; unmatched junction nucleotides: 14. Germline V gene data show CDR1 as ENHRY and CDR2 as SYGVKD. The CDR3 DNA sequence: TGTGCCATCAGGAACACAGGGGAGAAGTCGGACTACGAGCAGTACTTC. This encodes CAIRNTGEKSDYEQYF.

Only one count was recorded for this clone. The V and J genes are TRBV9 and TRBJ2-3, with 8 bases matching TRBD1. CDR1 is SGDLS and CDR2 is YYNGEE in the germline V gene. The CDR3 consists of 15 residues. V trimming: 3 bases; J trimming: 4 bases; junction bases outside the gene matches: 7. The CDR3 sequence is CASSADRGRADTQYF. In DNA, the CDR3 is TGTGCCAGCAGCGCCGACAGGGGAAGGGCAGATACGCAGTATTTT.

V and J are TRBV6-5 and TRBJ1-4, with 8 bases matching TRBD1. V gave up 5 bases and J gave up 8 bases; unmatched junction bases: 7. This CDR3 contains 14 residues. The V gene's germline CDR1 is MNHEY and CDR2 SVGAGI. The CDR3 protein is CASSLTGGREKLFF. The CDR3 coding sequence is TGTGCCAGCAGTCTTACAGGGGGGAGAGAAAAACTGTTTTTT.

This rearrangement joins TRBV7-6 to TRBJ2-7, with D tentatively TRBD2 (5 bases). V was pared by 2 bases and J by 3 bases, with 14 bases between. The CDR3 is 15 amino acids. CDR1 is SGHVS and CDR2 is FNYEAQ in the germline V gene. The chain's CDR3 is CASSLTDYNHYEQYF. CDR3 bases: TGTGCCAGCAGCTTAACCGACTATAATCACTACGAGCAGTACTTC.

This chain uses TRBV7-9 with TRBJ2-3; tentative D call: TRBD2 (6 bases). In germline, CDR1 is SEHNR, CDR2 FQNEAQ (reference sequence). This CDR3 region has 14 residues. V was trimmed by 1 base and J by 5 bases, leaving 10 bases between them. This chain's CDR3 is CASSLGLARDTQYF. DNA for the CDR3: TGTGCCAGCAGCTTAGGCCTAGCGAGAGATACGCAGTATTTT.

This clone is a singleton in its sample. The rearrangement joins TRBV29-1 to TRBJ2-2; TRBD1 aligns across 10 bases. This CDR3 has 14 amino acids. The germline V gene has CDR1 SQVTM and CDR2 ANQGSEA. J lost 6 bases, V lost 7 bases, and 8 bases had no gene match. CDR3 DNA sequence: TGCAGCGGCAGACAGGGGGCATGGTCCGGGGAGCTGTTTTTT. Protein product: CSGRQGAWSGELFF.